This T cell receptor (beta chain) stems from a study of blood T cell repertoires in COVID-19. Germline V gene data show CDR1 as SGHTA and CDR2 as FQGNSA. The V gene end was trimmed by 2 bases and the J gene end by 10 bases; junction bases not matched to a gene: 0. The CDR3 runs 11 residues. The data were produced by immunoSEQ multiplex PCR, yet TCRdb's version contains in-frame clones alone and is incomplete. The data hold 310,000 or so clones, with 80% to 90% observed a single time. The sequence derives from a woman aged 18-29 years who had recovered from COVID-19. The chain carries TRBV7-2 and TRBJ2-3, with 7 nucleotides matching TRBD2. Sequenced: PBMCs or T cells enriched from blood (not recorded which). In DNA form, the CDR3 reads TGTGCCAGCAGCTTACTAGCGGCGCAGTATTTT. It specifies CASSLLAAQYF.